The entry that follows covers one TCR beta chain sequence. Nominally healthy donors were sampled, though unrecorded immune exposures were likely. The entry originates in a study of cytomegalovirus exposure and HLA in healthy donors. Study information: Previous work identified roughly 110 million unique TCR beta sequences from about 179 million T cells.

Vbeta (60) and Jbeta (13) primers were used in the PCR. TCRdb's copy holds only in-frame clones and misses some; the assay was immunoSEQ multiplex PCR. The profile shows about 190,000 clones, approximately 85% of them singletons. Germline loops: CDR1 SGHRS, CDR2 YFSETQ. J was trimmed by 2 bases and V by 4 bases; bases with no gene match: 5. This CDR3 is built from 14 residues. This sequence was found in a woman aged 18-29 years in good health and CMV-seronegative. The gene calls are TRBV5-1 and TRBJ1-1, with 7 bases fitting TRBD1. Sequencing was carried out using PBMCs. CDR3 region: CASSARQGNTEAFF. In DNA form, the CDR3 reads TGCGCCAGCAGCGCCCGACAGGGCAACACTGAAGCTTTCTTT.